The sequence of this T cell receptor (beta chain) was determined in a study of T cells in narcolepsy. Overall study: Healthy controls were enrolled alongside patients with narcolepsy type 1 or type 2. Broader study findings: Blood of same and different patients, but not healthy controls, reportedly held recurring autoreactive clonotypes.

The CDR3 length is 13 residues. Germline values: CDR1 MGHRA, CDR2 YSYEKL. Trimming took off 3 bases at V and 6 bases at J, with 10 bases between the two ends. Generated by immunoSEQ multiplex PCR, the TCRdb table keeps only in-frame clones and is missing some. The table has around 20,000 clones, about 91% seen once; the top ten hold approximately 1%. For this clone: Its target is unknown.

The receptor was derived from a human donor with narcolepsy. The V and J genes are TRBV4-1 and TRBJ2-3; weak D call: TRBD1 (5 bases). Sequences were obtained from CD45RA- memory CD4+ T cells from PBMCs. CDR3 nucleotides: TGCGCCAGCAGCCAGTCAGGGTGGGATACGCAGTATTTT. It translates to CASSQSGWDTQYF.